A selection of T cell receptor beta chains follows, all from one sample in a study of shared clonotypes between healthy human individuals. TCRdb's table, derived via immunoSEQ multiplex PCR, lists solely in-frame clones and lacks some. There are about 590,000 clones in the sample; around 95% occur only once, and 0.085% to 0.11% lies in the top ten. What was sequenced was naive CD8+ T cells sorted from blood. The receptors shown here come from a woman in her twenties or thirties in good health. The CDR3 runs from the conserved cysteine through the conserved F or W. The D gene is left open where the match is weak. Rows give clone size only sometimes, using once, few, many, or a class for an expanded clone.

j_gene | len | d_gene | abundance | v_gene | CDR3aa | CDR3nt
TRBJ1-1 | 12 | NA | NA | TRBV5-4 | CASGGGNTEAFF | TGTGCCAGCGGGGGCGGGAACACTGAAGCTTTCTTT
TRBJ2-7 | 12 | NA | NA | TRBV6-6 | CASAAGSYEQYF | TGTGCCAGCGCTGCGGGGTCCTACGAGCAGTACTTC
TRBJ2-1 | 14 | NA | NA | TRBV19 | CASSIDGAYNEQFF | TGTGCCAGTAGTATTGATGGTGCCTACAATGAGCAGTTCTTC
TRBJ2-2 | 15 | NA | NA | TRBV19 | CASSPWTENTGELFF | TGTGCCAGTAGTCCCTGGACAGAAAACACCGGGGAGCTGTTTTTT
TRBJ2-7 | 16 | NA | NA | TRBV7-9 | CASSLTSLKSSYEQYF | TGTGCCAGCAGCCTCACGTCGTTAAAGAGCTCCTACGAGCAGTACTTC
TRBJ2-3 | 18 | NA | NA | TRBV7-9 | CASSFPLTLRSSTDTQYF | TGTGCCAGCAGCTTCCCCTTGACCCTCAGATCTAGCACAGATACGCAGTATTTT
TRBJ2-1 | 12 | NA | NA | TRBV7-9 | CASSFHPNEQFF | TGTGCCAGCAGCTTTCATCCCAATGAGCAGTTCTTC
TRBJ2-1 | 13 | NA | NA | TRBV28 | CASSLSIFHEQFF | TGTGCCAGCAGTTTAAGTATCTTCCATGAGCAGTTCTTC
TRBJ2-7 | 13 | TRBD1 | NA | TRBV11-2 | CASSGTVTYEQYF | TGTGCCAGCAGCGGGACAGTTACCTACGAGCAGTACTTC
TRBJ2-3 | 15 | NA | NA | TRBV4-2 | CASSHHRESTDTQYF | TGTGCCAGCAGCCATCACAGGGAGTCCACAGATACGCAGTATTTT
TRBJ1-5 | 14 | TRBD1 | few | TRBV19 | CASTRDRDVQPQHF | TGTGCCAGTACCCGGGACAGGGATGTTCAGCCCCAGCATTTT
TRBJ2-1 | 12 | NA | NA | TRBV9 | CASSAHGSEQFF | TGTGCCAGCAGCGCGCATGGGTCTGAGCAGTTCTTC
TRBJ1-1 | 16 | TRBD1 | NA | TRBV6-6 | CASSRWTGGANTEAFF | TGTGCCAGCAGTCGATGGACAGGGGGCGCGAACACTGAAGCTTTCTTT
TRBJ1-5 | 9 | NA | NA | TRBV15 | CATDQPQHF | TGTGCCACCGATCAGCCCCAGCATTTT